A selection of T cell receptor beta chains follows, all from one sample in a study of blood T cell repertoires in COVID-19. Clones were read by immunoSEQ multiplex PCR, and TCRdb kept only the in-frame ones, dropping some. The profile covers roughly 200,000 clones, with roughly 84% appearing a single time and 4.5% to 5% taken by the ten largest. The material sequenced was peripheral blood. The receptor source for this set is an elderly woman with acute or convalescent COVID-19. Each CDR3 is given with its conserved first and last residue. The D gene is left open where the match is weak. Rows may omit the clone size; those that give it use once, few, many or a size class.

TRBJ1-2,NA,NA,TRBV6-5,TGTGCCAGCAGTTACTCGAGACATACGGGCTACACCTTC,CASSYSRHTGYTF
TRBJ2-2,NA,TRBD2,TRBV27,TGTGCCAGCAGTTTACTGGTAGCGGGAGGCCACGGGGAGCTGTTTTTT,CASSLLVAGGHGELFF
TRBJ1-5,NA,TRBD1,TRBV27,TGTGCCAGCAGAGTAACAGGGGTCAGCACCCAGCATTTT,CASRVTGVSTQHF
TRBJ2-1,NA,TRBD2,TRBV5-4,TGTGCCAGCAGCTTGGGGGGCACTAGCGGGAGAAAATTCTTC,CASSLGGTSGRKFF
TRBJ1-6,NA,NA,TRBV9,TGTGCCAGCAGCGTATCAGGGAAGGATTCACCCCTCCACTTT,CASSVSGKDSPLHF
TRBJ1-5,NA,NA,TRBV27,TGTGCCAGCAGTTTATCGGGGGGGATTGTTCTGCCCCAGCATTTT,CASSLSGGIVLPQHF
TRBJ1-1,NA,NA,TRBV5-6,TGTGCCAGCAGCTTCTACGGGGGAACTGAAGCTTTCTTT,CASSFYGGTEAFF
TRBJ1-2,NA,TRBD1,TRBV9,TGTGCCAGCAGCCCGGGACAGGGAGACTATGGCTACACCTTC,CASSPGQGDYGYTF
TRBJ1-1,NA,NA,TRBV12-5,TGTGCTAGTGGGAGCCGAGAGGGGGTCACTGAAGCTTTCTTT,CASGSREGVTEAFF
TRBJ1-3,NA,NA,TRBV21-1,TGTGCCAGCAGCACGAGACAGGGAACCTACGGCTCTGGAAACACCATATATTTT,CASSTRQGTYGSGNTIYF
TRBJ1-3,NA,NA,TRBV28,TGTGCCAGCAGTCCACCCGGGACCGGGGGTAACACCATATATTTT,CASSPPGTGGNTIYF
TRBJ1-5,NA,NA,TRBV18,TGTGCCAGCTCACGACAGTACAATCAGCCCCAGCATTTT,CASSRQYNQPQHF
TRBJ1-5,few,TRBD1,TRBV2,TGTGCCAGCAGTAGGACAGGGCCCAGCAATCAGCCCCAGCATTTT,CASSRTGPSNQPQHF
TRBJ2-7,medium-sized,NA,TRBV28,TGTGCCAGCAGCCCGGACAGCTACGAGCAGTACTTC,CASSPDSYEQYF
TRBJ2-7,NA,NA,TRBV14,TGTGCCAGCAGCCACAGTAGTAGCTCTAGTGAGCAGTACTTC,CASSHSSSSSEQYF
TRBJ1-4,NA,NA,TRBV3-1/TRBV3-2,TGTGCCAGCAGCCAACGGGGGGCCACTAATGAAAAACTGTTTTTT,CASSQRGATNEKLFF
TRBJ2-7,NA,NA,TRBV5-4,TGTGCCAGCAGCTCCCAGGCCCGGGAGCAGTACTTC,CASSSQAREQYF
TRBJ2-1,once,NA,TRBV5-6,TGTGCCAGCAGCAAGGTGGCAGGAACCTACAATGAGCAGTTCTTC,CASSKVAGTYNEQFF
TRBJ2-5,once,NA,TRBV28,TGTGCCATCTGGAAAGGGAAAGGTACAGGCCAAGAGACCCAGTACTTC,CAIWKGKGTGQETQYF
TRBJ2-1,NA,NA,TRBV27,TGTGCCAGCAGCCCCCTGGGGGCAGGTCGGTCGATCGGCGAGCAGTTCTTC,CASSPLGAGRSIGEQFF
TRBJ1-6,NA,NA,TRBV2,TGTGCCAGCAGTGCCGGCGGCTATAATTCACCCCTCCACTTT,CASSAGGYNSPLHF
TRBJ1-5,NA,NA,TRBV15,TGTGCCACCAGCAGAGAGGGCAGGGGCGTTCAGCCCCAGCATTTT,CATSREGRGVQPQHF
TRBJ1-4,many,NA,TRBV7-8,TGTGCCAGCAGCTTAGTTGGACTTACTAATGAAAAACTGTTTTTT,CASSLVGLTNEKLFF
TRBJ1-5,NA,NA,TRBV2,TGTGCCAGCAGCCGGGGGGCGCGGAATCAGCCCCAGCATTTT,CASSRGARNQPQHF